This T cell receptor (beta chain) was observed in a study of cytomegalovirus exposure and HLA in healthy donors. With 2 bases clipped from V and 6 bases from J, the junction kept 5 bases outside the gene matches. Germline CDR1 is SGHTA and CDR2 is FQGNSA. The CDR3 runs to 16 residues. Study-level results: Productive rates of about 87% or about 30% were seen for most TCR beta V segments in an earlier analysis. In most subjects, TCR beta sequences reportedly gave accurate predictions of HLA-A and HLA-B alleles. Presence/absence analyses assumed roughly uniform sequencing depth across donors, which may not hold.

As concerns this clone: No antigen is known for it.

PCR used 60 Vbeta primers and 13 Jbeta primers. TCRdb's table, derived via immunoSEQ multiplex PCR, lists solely in-frame clones and lacks some. The sample comprises approximately 150,000 clones, 87% of which are singletons, and over 0.8% rests with the top ten. The TCR comes from a woman aged 25 to 39 in good health and CMV-seronegative. V gene TRBV7-2 combines with J gene TRBJ2-2; 11 nucleotides match TRBD2. The source material was PBMCs. The CDR3 protein is CASSLSLAGGPGELFF. The CDR3 DNA sequence: TGTGCCAGCAGCTTATCGTTAGCGGGGGGGCCCGGGGAGCTGTTTTTT. The whole variable domain, filled in from reference TRBV7-2 and TRBJ2-2, reads GAGVSQSPSNKVTEKGKDVELRCDPISGHTALYWYRQSLGQGLEFLIYFQGNSAPDKSGLPSDRFSAERTGGSVSTLTIQRTQQEDSAVYLCASSLSLAGGPGELFFGEGSRLTVL.